The 3 T cell receptor beta chains below come from one sample, sequenced in a study of siplizumab effects on memory and regulatory T cells. TCRdb's table, derived via immunoSEQ multiplex PCR, lists solely in-frame clones and lacks some. This table has tens of thousands of clones, roughly 90% appearing once. Input material: naive CD8+ T cells sorted from blood. Source of these receptors: a human donor in good health.

This chain links TRBV7-8 with TRBJ2-5; 7 bases are shared with TRBD2. V shed 8 bases and J 9 bases; nucleotides not matched to a gene: 18. Germline values: CDR1 SGHVS, CDR2 FQNEAQ. This CDR3 is built from 15 residues. This CDR3 is CASGRDAGPLGAQYF. The DNA for the CDR3 is TGTGCCAGCGGGAGGGATGCGGGGCCGCTGGGGGCCCAGTACTTC.

The J gene is TRBJ2-1, the V gene TRBV4-1; 10 bases align to TRBD2. With 2 bases clipped from V and 12 bases from J, the junction kept 13 bases outside the gene matches. Per germline, CDR1 MGHRA and CDR2 YSYEKL. This CDR3 is 16 amino acids long. As DNA, the CDR3 is TGCGCCAGCAGCCAATACGTCGGGACTAGCGATCTAGGGCAGTTCTTC. The encoded protein is CASSQYVGTSDLGQFF.

The chain joins TRBV19 to TRBJ2-1; D unresolved. This CDR3 contains 14 residues. Deletions cut 5 bases from V and 0 bases from J, with 8 bases between. Germline-derived CDR1 and CDR2 are LNHDA and SQIVND (reference sequence). The CDR3 DNA is TGTGCCAGTAGTGGCCGCAGCTCCTACAATGAGCAGTTCTTC. Encoded protein: CASSGRSSYNEQFF.